The 5 T cell receptor beta chains reported below all come from one sample, sequenced in a study of response to subunit inactivated influenza vaccine (dated by TCRdb to the late 2010s). Library generation was performed with RT-PCR. Sequencing was carried out with an Illumina HiSeq 2500. TCRdb passed the public sequencing reads through fastp at Q25 and MiXCR, retaining productive beta sequences. Rows are combined by CDR3 protein, so each entry shows the most common genes and DNA. Recorded for this sample are about 700,000 distinct CDR3 sequences; around 14% of them occurred a single time. The ten largest clones capture around 6.5% of the sample. Here the sequenced sample was PBMCs from blood, taken roughly 15 days before vaccination. These receptors all stem from a man aged 45-65 years who received an inactivated influenza vaccine. Donor details come from another sample of the same person, matched by shared clones.

This clonotype has a count of ten or more. The gene calls are TRBV7-9 and TRBJ2-3; D unclear. Germline-derived CDR1 and CDR2 are SEHNR and FQNEAQ (reference sequence). This CDR3 contains 14 residues. Trimming pared 5 bases from V and 2 bases from J, leaving 11 bases between. This CDR3 reads CASSHVGTTDTQYF. The CDR3 nucleotides are TGTGCCAGCAGCCACGTGGGAACCACAGATACGCAGTATTTT.

As regards this clonotype: A much larger clone sits a single nucleotide away, making a read error possible. The rearrangement links TRBV12-3 or TRBV12-4 to TRBJ1-1; tentative D call: TRBD1 (5 bases). Trimming cost V 4 bases and J 1 base, with 7 bases left between them. This CDR3 has 13 amino acids. CDR3 DNA: TGTGCCAGCAGTTGGACATCGAACACTGAAGCTTTCTTT. It is translated as CASSWTSNTEAFF.

The table lists this clonotype with a few counts. J is TRBJ2-1 and V is TRBV7-9; the match to TRBD2 covers 7 bases. Looked up from germline, CDR1 is SEHNR and CDR2 is FQNEAQ (reference sequence). This CDR3 spans 16 amino acids. V lost 5 bases to trimming and J lost 5 bases; unmatched junction nucleotides: 12. CDR3 loop: CASSPTTGGPNNEQFF. DNA of the CDR3: TGTGCCAGCAGCCCAACGACGGGAGGACCGAACAATGAGCAGTTCTTC.

This chain links TRBV12-3 or TRBV12-4 with TRBJ2-7, with 13 bases lining up with TRBD2. The V segment lost 6 bases and the J segment 5 bases; nucleotides outside the gene matches: 7. The CDR3 totals 15 residues. The CDR3 protein is CASSSWTSGSHEQYF. CDR3 DNA sequence: TGTGCCAGCAGCTCGTGGACTAGCGGGAGTCACGAGCAGTACTTC.

This clonotype was seen a handful of times. The chain carries TRBV5-5 and TRBJ2-3; D is undetermined. V shed 5 bases and J shed 2 bases, with 9 bases lying between them. CDR3 length: 13 amino acids. The germline V gene encodes CDR1 SGHKS and CDR2 YYEKEE (reference sequence). The DNA for the CDR3 is TGTGCCAGCAGGCACGCCTTCACAGATACGCAGTATTTT. Protein sequence: CASRHAFTDTQYF.